This paragraph covers one T cell receptor beta chain sequence. Then a second PCR, running about 6 to 11 cycles, was carried out with a sample-barcoded 5' primer and a J-beta primer mix. One entry per CDR3 protein, called by TCRdb with MiXCR from the 5' RACE reads. The table includes hundreds of thousands of distinct CDR3 sequences, around three fifths detected once. The sample belongs to a study of blood T cells in healthy people across ages. Trimming shortened V by 4 bases and J by 6 bases, and 18 bases separated the two germline ends. This CDR3 spans 16 amino acids. Germline-derived CDR1 and CDR2 are MNHEY and SVGAGI. Total RNA amounts of at least 5.5 micrograms were extracted per sample.

This chain connects TRBV6-5 to TRBJ2-2; D gene unclear. The source material was blood. This clonotype was sampled from a man aged 40-50 years in good health. The DNA for the CDR3 is TGTGCCAGCAGTTCACCCGCGCCGGGCTACCCCGGGGAGCTGTTTTTT. Protein product: CASSSPAPGYPGELFF.